One T cell receptor (beta chain) is described in this entry. Its antigen is unidentified. From germline, CDR1 is SGHDT and CDR2 YYEEEE. With 0 bases removed from V and 7 bases from J, the gap between germline ends came to 8 bases. CDR3 length: 14 residues. The data were taken from a study of blood T cells in healthy people across ages. Study outcomes and limitations: Investigators treated diversity estimates from one million T cells as underestimates. Per-million-T-cell TCR beta diversity fell roughly linearly with age. Among long-lived donors, naive CD4+ cells were more numerous and diversity higher than in aged donors.

Together with a sample-barcoded 5' primer, a J-beta primer mix was included in a second PCR lasting roughly 6 to 12 cycles. Each CDR3 protein is one row after TCRdb ran MiXCR on the 5' RACE reads. The sample records roughly 1.6 million distinct CDR3 sequences, about 32% being singletons. The sequenced sample consisted of blood. This receptor was obtained from a woman under 40 in good health. J is TRBJ1-6 and V is TRBV5-6, with D maybe TRBD1 (6 bases). The CDR3: CASSLGDKNSPLHF. CDR3 nucleotide sequence: TGTGCCAGCAGCTTGGGGGACAAAAATTCACCCCTCCACTTT.